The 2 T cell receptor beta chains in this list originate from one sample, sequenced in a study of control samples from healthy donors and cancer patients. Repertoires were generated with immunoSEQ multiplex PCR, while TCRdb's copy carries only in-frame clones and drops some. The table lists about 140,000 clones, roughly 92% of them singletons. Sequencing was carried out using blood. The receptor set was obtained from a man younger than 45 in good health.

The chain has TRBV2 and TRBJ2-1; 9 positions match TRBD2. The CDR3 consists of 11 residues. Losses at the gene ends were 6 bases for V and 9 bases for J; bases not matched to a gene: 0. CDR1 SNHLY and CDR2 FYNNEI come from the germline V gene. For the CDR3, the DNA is TGTGCCAGCAGGCGGGGGGGTGAGCAGTTCTTC. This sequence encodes CASRRGGEQFF. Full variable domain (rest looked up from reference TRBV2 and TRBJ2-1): EPEVTQTPSHQVTQMGQEVILRCVPISNHLYFYWYRQILGQKVEFLVSFYNNEISEKSEIFDDQFSVERPDGSNFTLKIRSTKLEDSAMYFCASRRGGEQFFGPGTRLTVL.

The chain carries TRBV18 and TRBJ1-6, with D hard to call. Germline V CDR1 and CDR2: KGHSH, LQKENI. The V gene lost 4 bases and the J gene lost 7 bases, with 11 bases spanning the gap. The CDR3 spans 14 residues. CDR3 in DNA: TGTGCCAGCTCACTTGACAAAATCAATTCACCCCTCCACTTT. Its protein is CASSLDKINSPLHF.